Listed below are T cell receptor beta chains from one sample, sequenced in a study of siplizumab effects on memory and regulatory T cells. The assay was immunoSEQ multiplex PCR, and TCRdb's table has in-frame clones only and misses some. Of more than 45,000 clones in the sample, 90% to 95% were seen once. Sequencing was carried out using CD8+ T cells sorted from blood. These receptors were taken from a human donor in good health. The CDR3 runs from the conserved cysteine through the conserved F or W. Each record gives: V gene, J gene, D gene, CDR3 length, clone size, CDR3 DNA, CDR3 protein. The D gene is left open where the match is weak. Expanded clones get a size class; other rows say once, few or many, or leave the size out.

>TRBV29-1|TRBJ2-7|TRBD2|17|NA
TGCAGCGCCAAAGCCCCCTCACTAGCGGGAGCTTCCTACGAGCAGTACTTC
CSAKAPSLAGASYEQYF
>TRBV9|TRBJ1-1|NA|12|NA
TGTGCCAGCAGCGCTTTGGGGACTGAAGCTTTCTTT
CASSALGTEAFF
>TRBV27|TRBJ2-3|TRBD2|16|NA
TGTGCCACCCGGGGGCCTAGCGGGAGATTTGCAGATACGCAGTATTTT
CATRGPSGRFADTQYF
>TRBV9|TRBJ2-7|TRBD1|14|NA
TGTGCCAGCAGCGTAGCAGGGGGCTCGATCGAGCAGTACTTC
CASSVAGGSIEQYF
>TRBV21-1|TRBJ2-3|NA|17|NA
TGTGCCAGCAGGGAGGCGTCGCAGGACCTTTACACAGATACGCAGTATTTT
CASREASQDLYTDTQYF
>TRBV9|TRBJ2-1|NA|15|NA
TGTGCCAGCAGCGTATCTGGGGGATCGGACAATGAGCAGTTCTTC
CASSVSGGSDNEQFF
>TRBV7-2|TRBJ2-6|NA|16|NA
TGTGCCAGCAGCTTAGGTGAGGGGTTTGGGGCCAACGTCCTGACTTTC
CASSLGEGFGANVLTF
>TRBV28|TRBJ2-1|NA|16|NA
TGTGCCAGCAGTGATATGGGCGACACCCTTTACAATGAGCAGTTCTTC
CASSDMGDTLYNEQFF
>TRBV7-7|TRBJ2-1|NA|14|once
TGTGCTAGCAGCCTTCACGCTCGCTACAATGAGCAGTTCTTC
CASSLHARYNEQFF
>TRBV4-2|TRBJ2-7|TRBD2|16|once
TGTGCCAGCAGCCAAGCCACCGGGACTAGAAGTTACGAGCAGTACTTC
CASSQATGTRSYEQYF
>TRBV9|TRBJ2-2|NA|13|NA
TGTGCCAGCAGCCCACCGGGACCCGGGGAGCTGTTTTTT
CASSPPGPGELFF
>TRBV2|TRBJ2-7|NA|16|NA
TGTGCCAGCAACACTATCCGGGACGGAAGCTCCTACGAGCAGTACTTC
CASNTIRDGSSYEQYF
>TRBV7-6|TRBJ2-2|NA|14|NA
TGTGCCAGCAGCTTAGCGCGCGGATCCGGGGAGCTGTTTTTT
CASSLARGSGELFF
>TRBV9|TRBJ2-1|TRBD2|23|NA
TGTGCCAGCAGCGTAACTGTTGTTAGCCGGACTAGCGGGAGTTGGGGCTACGGCAATGAGCAGTTCTTC
CASSVTVVSRTSGSWGYGNEQFF
>TRBV9|TRBJ2-1|TRBD2|18|NA
TGTGCCAGCAGCGTAGCGGCTAGCGGGAGCCCAACCTACAATGAGCAGTTCTTC
CASSVAASGSPTYNEQFF
>TRBV9|TRBJ2-2|TRBD2|16|few
TGTGCCAGCAGCGCAACAGCGGGATCGGGCACCGGGGAGCTGTTTTTT
CASSATAGSGTGELFF
>TRBV13|TRBJ2-2|NA|12|NA
TGTGCCAGCGGCCTCTCCACCGGGGAGCTGTTTTTT
CASGLSTGELFF
>TRBV6-5|TRBJ1-2|NA|16|once
TGTGCCAGCAGTTCTAGACACGGGAAAGCTAACTATGGCTACACCTTC
CASSSRHGKANYGYTF
>TRBV14|TRBJ2-7|NA|12|NA
TGTGCCAGCAGCCCGGGACGTTACGAGCAGTACTTC
CASSPGRYEQYF
>TRBV5-4|TRBJ1-1|NA|15|once
TGTGCCAGCAGCTCGTACGGGACGCTTGACACTGAAGCTTTCTTT
CASSSYGTLDTEAFF
>TRBV11-3|TRBJ2-3|NA|14|NA
TGTGCCAGCAGCTTAGATCGGACCGCAGATACGCAGTATTTT
CASSLDRTADTQYF
>TRBV10-3|TRBJ2-1|NA|12|NA
TGTGCCATCAGGGACGAGTACAATGAGCAGTTCTTC
CAIRDEYNEQFF
>TRBV7-8|TRBJ2-3|TRBD2|16|NA
TGTGCCAGCAGCTCGCCCGGGACTAGCGGTGCAGATACGCAGTATTTT
CASSSPGTSGADTQYF
>TRBV2|TRBJ1-4|NA|15|few
TGTGCCAGCAGCGAAACCGGGACGTATAATGAAAAACTGTTTTTT
CASSETGTYNEKLFF
>TRBV6-5|TRBJ2-7|TRBD1|14|NA
TGTGCCAGCAGCTTAGGACAGGGGACCTACGAGCAGTACTTC
CASSLGQGTYEQYF
>TRBV9|TRBJ1-1|NA|14|NA
TGTGCCAGCAGCTCCTACTCGAGTACGGTTGAAGCTTTCTTT
CASSSYSSTVEAFF
>TRBV5-1|TRBJ2-5|NA|15|NA
TGCGCCAGCAGCTTTTCCTACCCAGGGTACGAGACCCAGTACTTC
CASSFSYPGYETQYF
>TRBV19|TRBJ2-1|NA|15|NA
TGTGCCAGTAGTATAGCGGTGAGCTCCTACAATGAGCAGTTCTTC
CASSIAVSSYNEQFF
>TRBV6-5|TRBJ2-7|NA|13|NA
TGTGCCAGCAGTTACGCCGCGTCCTACGAGCAGTACTTC
CASSYAASYEQYF
>TRBV6-5|TRBJ1-1|NA|13|NA
TGTGCCAGCAGTTTACCGGGGAACACTGAAGCTTTCTTT
CASSLPGNTEAFF
>TRBV29-1|TRBJ2-2|NA|12|NA
TGCAGCGTTGAAGGGACAGCCGGGGAGCTGTTTTTT
CSVEGTAGELFF
>TRBV14|TRBJ2-5|NA|17|NA
TGTGCCAGCAGCCAATCATTCGTAGGGATAATGAGGGAGACCCAGTACTTC
CASSQSFVGIMRETQYF
>TRBV2|TRBJ1-2|NA|13|NA
TGTGCCAGCAGTGTCAGTCAGTTCTATGGCTACACCTTC
CASSVSQFYGYTF
>TRBV11-2|TRBJ2-5|TRBD2|16|NA
TGTGCCAGCAGCTTAGTTCCTAGCGGGAGACTTGAGACCCAGTACTTC
CASSLVPSGRLETQYF
>TRBV4-3|TRBJ2-7|NA|14|NA
TGCGCCAGCAGCCAACGGGACCGTCCCTACGAGCAGTACTTC
CASSQRDRPYEQYF
>TRBV13|TRBJ2-7|TRBD1|14|NA
TGTGCCAGCAGCTCCCGGGACAGGGTAAACGAGCAGTACTTC
CASSSRDRVNEQYF
>TRBV6-1|TRBJ2-5|NA|14|NA
TGTGCCAGCATCCCCACGGGGGGCTGGGAGACCCAGTACTTC
CASIPTGGWETQYF
>TRBV5-1|TRBJ1-1|NA|13|NA
TGCGCCAGCAGACAGCCCATGAACACTGAAGCTTTCTTT
CASRQPMNTEAFF
>TRBV7-9|TRBJ1-3|NA|15|NA
TGTGCCAGCAGCTTAACAACGATCTCTGGAAACACCATATATTTT
CASSLTTISGNTIYF
>TRBV28|TRBJ1-2|NA|12|NA
TGTGCCAGCGCGGCACCGCGCTATGGCTACACCTTC
CASAAPRYGYTF
>TRBV19|TRBJ2-7|TRBD1|14|NA
TGTGCCAGTAGTGCAGGGGACAGGGCGTACGAGCAGTACTTC
CASSAGDRAYEQYF